These 9 T cell receptor beta chains originate from one sample sequenced in a study of vaccination effects on CD4 cells after COVID-19. Produced via immunoSEQ multiplex PCR; TCRdb's table is partial and in-frame only. The table includes approximately 54,000 clones, roughly 80% detected once. Which antigens these TCRs recognize remains unknown. Within the ViraFEST assay, antigen-specific CD4+ T cells underwent expansion with viral peptide pools prior to sequencing. Isolation of CD4+ T cells took place after 10 days of culture. Sample: CD4+ T cells from PBMCs cultured with HCoV-229E spike peptides, taken before COVID-19 vaccination. The receptors were sampled from a human donor who received a COVID-19 vaccine.

The V gene is TRBV19, the J gene TRBJ1-1; a weak D match, TRBD1 (6 bases). Trimming left V 7 bases short and J 0 bases short, with 12 bases between. The CDR3 loop spans 14 amino acids. Germline CDR1 is LNHDA and CDR2 is SQIVND (reference sequence). The CDR3 protein is CASTPGQLNTEAFF. CDR3 bases: TGTGCCAGTACCCCCGGACAGCTGAACACTGAAGCTTTCTTT.

The rearrangement uses TRBV3-1 (or the pseudogene TRBV3-2) and TRBJ1-5; D is ambiguous. CDR1 and CDR2 from the germline V gene are LGHDT and YNNKEL (reference sequence). This CDR3 contains 17 residues. Deletions cut 3 bases from V and 7 bases from J, with 22 bases between. CDR3 DNA: TGTGCCAGCAGCCAGCGTGGGCAGCGTGGACTTGGGCAGCCCCAGCATTTT. Encoded protein: CASSQRGQRGLGQPQHF.

This clone appeared a few times. The gene calls are TRBV10-1 and TRBJ1-1; tentatively, D is TRBD1 (6 bases). V was cut by 6 bases and J by 6 bases, with 17 bases left in between. The germline CDR1 and CDR2 sequences are WNHNN and SYGVQD (reference sequence). The CDR3 consists of 14 residues. CDR3 in DNA: TGCGCCAGCAGCCGTTACAGGGTAAGGTCTGAAGCTTTCTTT. It translates to CASSRYRVRSEAFF.

This clone was detected only a few times. The chain is built from TRBV6-2 or TRBV6-3 and TRBJ2-3, with unresolved D. The germline gives CDR1 MNHEY, CDR2 SVGEGT. The CDR3 runs to 16 residues. Trimming pared 2 bases from V and 0 bases from J, leaving 12 bases between. CDR3 bases: TGTGCCAGCAGTTACGGTTTGGGCACTAGCACAGATACGCAGTATTTT. This sequence encodes CASSYGLGTSTDTQYF.

V and J are TRBV9 and TRBJ2-1; either TRBD1 or TRBD2 may supply D (5 bases each). The CDR3 runs to 17 residues. Germline V lookup: CDR1 SGDLS, CDR2 YYNGEE. V was trimmed by 4 bases and J by 0 bases, leaving 17 bases between them. The CDR3 protein is CASSFRGDGGSYNEQFF. The CDR3 nucleotides read TGTGCCAGCAGCTTTCGGGGTGATGGGGGCTCCTACAATGAGCAGTTCTTC.

This clone has a handful of counts. DNA for the CDR3: TGTGCCAGCAGCCAAGATCCCGCTTATTCACCCCTCCACTTT. Its protein is CASSQDPAYSPLHF. The J gene is TRBJ1-6, the V gene TRBV14; D is undetermined. The CDR3 is made up of 14 amino acids. The ends were cut back, 0 bases at V and 8 bases at J, with 8 bases in the middle. Germline loops: CDR1 SGHDN, CDR2 FVKESK.

By sample fraction, this clone is medium-sized. The genes are TRBV7-2 and TRBJ2-3; TRBD1 matches 8 bases. In germline, CDR1 is SGHTA, CDR2 FQGNSA. J was trimmed by 7 bases and V by 1 base; bases with no gene match: 4. The CDR3 is 14 residues long. CDR3 protein: CASSLGQGTYTQYF. The CDR3 DNA sequence: TGTGCCAGCAGCTTAGGACAGGGGACTTATACGCAGTATTTT.

The V call is TRBV27, the J call TRBJ1-1; D remains ambiguous. This CDR3 has 14 residues. Germline CDR1 and CDR2: MNHEY and SMNVEV (reference sequence). Trimming shortened V by 3 bases and J by 1 base, and 9 bases separated the two germline ends. CDR3 in DNA: TGTGCCAGCAGTTTTGATACGGGGAACACTGAAGCTTTCTTT. Its translation: CASSFDTGNTEAFF.

CDR3 in amino acids: CASPGVPGASEETQYF. The CDR3 region has the DNA TGTGCCAGCCCGGGAGTCCCAGGGGCATCGGAAGAGACCCAGTACTTC. This chain uses TRBV5-8 with TRBJ2-5; the D call may be TRBD1 or TRBD2 (6 bases each). V was cut by 7 bases and J by 3 bases, with 22 bases left in between. Germline V gene lookup returns CDR1 SGHTS and CDR2 YDEGEE. The CDR3 is 16 residues long.